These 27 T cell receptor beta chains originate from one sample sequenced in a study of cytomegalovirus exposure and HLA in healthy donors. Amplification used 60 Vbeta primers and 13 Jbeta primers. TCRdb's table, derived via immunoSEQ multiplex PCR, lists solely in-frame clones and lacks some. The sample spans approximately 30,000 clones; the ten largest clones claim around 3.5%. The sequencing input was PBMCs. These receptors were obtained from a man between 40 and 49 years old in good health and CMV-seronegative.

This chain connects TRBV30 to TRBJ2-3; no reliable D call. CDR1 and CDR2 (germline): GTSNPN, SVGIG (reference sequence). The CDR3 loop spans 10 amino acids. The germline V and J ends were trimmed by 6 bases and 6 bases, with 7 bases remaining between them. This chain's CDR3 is CACSGDTQYF. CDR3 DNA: TGTGCCTGTTCGGGTGATACGCAGTATTTT.

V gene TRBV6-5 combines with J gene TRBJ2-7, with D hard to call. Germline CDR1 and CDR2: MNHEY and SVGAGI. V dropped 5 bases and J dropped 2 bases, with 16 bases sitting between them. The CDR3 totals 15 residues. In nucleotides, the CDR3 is TGTGCCAGCAGTCGAACCTCGGCAGGAACCTACGAGCAGTACTTC. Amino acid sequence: CASSRTSAGTYEQYF.

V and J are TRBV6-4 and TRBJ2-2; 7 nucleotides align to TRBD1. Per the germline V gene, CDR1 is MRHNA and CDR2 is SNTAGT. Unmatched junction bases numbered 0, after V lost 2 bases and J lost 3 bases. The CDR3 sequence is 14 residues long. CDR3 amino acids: CASSDQGDTGELFF. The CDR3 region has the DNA TGTGCCAGCAGTGACCAGGGGGACACCGGGGAGCTGTTTTTT.

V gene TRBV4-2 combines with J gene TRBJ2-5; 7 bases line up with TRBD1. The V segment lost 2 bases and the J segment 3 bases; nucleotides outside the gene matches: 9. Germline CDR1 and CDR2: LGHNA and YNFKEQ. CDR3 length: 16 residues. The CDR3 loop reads CASSQLGQVGEETQYF. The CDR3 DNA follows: TGTGCCAGCAGCCAACTAGGACAGGTGGGGGAAGAGACCCAGTACTTC.

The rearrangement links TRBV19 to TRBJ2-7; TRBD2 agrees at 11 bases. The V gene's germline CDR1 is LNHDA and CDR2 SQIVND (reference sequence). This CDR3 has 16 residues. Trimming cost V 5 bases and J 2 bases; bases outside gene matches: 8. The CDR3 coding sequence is TGTGCCAGTAGTCTTGGACTAGCGGGCGCCCCCTACGAGCAGTACTTC. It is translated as CASSLGLAGAPYEQYF. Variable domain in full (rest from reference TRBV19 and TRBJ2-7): DGGITQSPKYLFRKEGQNVTLSCEQNLNHDAMYWYRQDPGQGLRLIYYSQIVNDFQKGDIAEGYSVSREKKESFPLTVTSAQKNPTAFYLCASSLGLAGAPYEQYFGPGTRLTVT.

CDR3 coding DNA: TGTGCCAGCAGCCTGACAGGGTTCAGCACAGATACGCAGTATTTT. Amino acids: CASSLTGFSTDTQYF. V is TRBV11-2 and J is TRBJ2-3, with TRBD1 matching over 7 bases. Trimming took 5 bases from V and 0 from J; bases not matched to a gene: 5. CDR1 is SGHAT and CDR2 is FQNNGV in the germline V gene. The CDR3 spans 15 residues.

CDR3 in DNA: TGCGCCAGCAGCGGTGGGGGAACTAGCGAGGCCTACGAGCAGTACTTC. It codes for CASSGGGTSEAYEQYF. V and J are TRBV5-1 and TRBJ2-7; 7 bases match TRBD2. Germline trimming cut 4 bases from V and 2 bases from J; bases unmatched to any gene: 12. Germline V lookup: CDR1 SGHRS, CDR2 YFSETQ. The length of the CDR3 is 16 residues. Variable domain in full (rest from reference TRBV5-1 and TRBJ2-7): KAGVTQTPRYLIKTRGQQVTLSCSPISGHRSVSWYQQTPGQGLQFLFEYFSETQRNKGNFPGRFSGRQFSNSRSEMNVSTLELGDSALYLCASSGGGTSEAYEQYFGPGTRLTVT.

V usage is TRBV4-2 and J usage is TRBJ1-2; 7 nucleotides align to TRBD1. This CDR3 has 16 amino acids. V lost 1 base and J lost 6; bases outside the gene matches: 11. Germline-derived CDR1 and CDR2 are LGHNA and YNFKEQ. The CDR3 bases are TGTGCCAGCAGCCAAGGTGGTCTCGACAGGGTGAATGGCTACACCTTC. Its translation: CASSQGGLDRVNGYTF.

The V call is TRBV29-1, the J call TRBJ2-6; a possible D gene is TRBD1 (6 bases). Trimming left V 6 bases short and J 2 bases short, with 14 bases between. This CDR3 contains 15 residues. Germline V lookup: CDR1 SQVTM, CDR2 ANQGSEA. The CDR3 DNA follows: TGCAGCGTCCCGGACAGTAGGCCTGGGGCCAACGTCCTGACTTTC. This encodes CSVPDSRPGANVLTF.

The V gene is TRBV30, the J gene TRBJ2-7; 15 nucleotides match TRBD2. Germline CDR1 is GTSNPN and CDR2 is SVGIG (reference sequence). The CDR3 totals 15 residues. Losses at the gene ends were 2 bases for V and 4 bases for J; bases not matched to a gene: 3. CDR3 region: CAWSKGTSGRYEQYF. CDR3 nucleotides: TGTGCCTGGAGTAAAGGGACTAGCGGGAGGTACGAGCAGTACTTC.

Here the CDR3 reads CASSRGQGLSYEQYF. In DNA, the CDR3 is TGTGCCAGCAGCCGGGGACAGGGGCTCTCCTACGAGCAGTACTTC. The chain is built from TRBV6-5 and TRBJ2-7, with 10 bases that match TRBD1. This CDR3 comprises 15 residues. V was clipped by 6 bases and J by 0 bases; unmatched bases: 5. Germline V gives CDR1 MNHEY, CDR2 SVGAGI.

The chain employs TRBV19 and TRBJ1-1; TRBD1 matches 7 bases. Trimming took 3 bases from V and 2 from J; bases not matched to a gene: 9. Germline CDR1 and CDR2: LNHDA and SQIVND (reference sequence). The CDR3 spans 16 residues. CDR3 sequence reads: CASSMSSRGGNTEAFF. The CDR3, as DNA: TGTGCCAGTAGTATGTCCTCCCGAGGGGGCAACACTGAAGCTTTCTTT. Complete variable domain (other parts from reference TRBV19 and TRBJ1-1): DGGITQSPKYLFRKEGQNVTLSCEQNLNHDAMYWYRQDPGQGLRLIYYSQIVNDFQKGDIAEGYSVSREKKESFPLTVTSAQKNPTAFYLCASSMSSRGGNTEAFFGQGTRLTVV.

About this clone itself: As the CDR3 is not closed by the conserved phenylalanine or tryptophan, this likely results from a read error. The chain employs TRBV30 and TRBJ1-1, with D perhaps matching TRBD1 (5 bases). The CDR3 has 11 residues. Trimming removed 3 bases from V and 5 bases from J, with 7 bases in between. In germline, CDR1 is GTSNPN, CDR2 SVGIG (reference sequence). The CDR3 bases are TGTGCCTGGAGGCAGGGTACTGAAGCTTTCTCT. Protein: CAWRQGTEAFS.

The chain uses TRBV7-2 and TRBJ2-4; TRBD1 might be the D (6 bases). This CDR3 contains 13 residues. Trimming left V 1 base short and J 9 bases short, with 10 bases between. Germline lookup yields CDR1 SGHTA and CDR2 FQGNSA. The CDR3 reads CASSLVGAAIQYF. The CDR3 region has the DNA TGTGCCAGCAGCTTAGTGGGGGCGGCCATTCAGTACTTC.

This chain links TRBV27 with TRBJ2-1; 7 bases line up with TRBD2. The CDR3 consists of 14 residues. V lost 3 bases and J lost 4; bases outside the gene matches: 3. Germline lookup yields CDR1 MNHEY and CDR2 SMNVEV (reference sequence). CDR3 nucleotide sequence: TGTGCCAGCAGTTTGGGAGGGCTTTACAATGAGCAGTTCTTC. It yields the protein CASSLGGLYNEQFF.

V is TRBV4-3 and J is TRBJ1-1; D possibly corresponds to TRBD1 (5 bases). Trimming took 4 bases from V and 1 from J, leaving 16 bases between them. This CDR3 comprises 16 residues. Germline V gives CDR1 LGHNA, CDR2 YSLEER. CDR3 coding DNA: TGCGCCAGCAGCCGCCAGGGTTGGGGTCCGAACACTGAAGCTTTCTTT. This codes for CASSRQGWGPNTEAFF.

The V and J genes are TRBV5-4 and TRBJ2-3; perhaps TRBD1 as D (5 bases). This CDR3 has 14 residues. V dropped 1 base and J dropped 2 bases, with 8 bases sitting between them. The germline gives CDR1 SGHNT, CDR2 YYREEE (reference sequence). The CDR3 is CASSLQGSTDTQYF. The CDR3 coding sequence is TGTGCCAGCAGCTTGCAGGGATCCACAGATACGCAGTATTTT.

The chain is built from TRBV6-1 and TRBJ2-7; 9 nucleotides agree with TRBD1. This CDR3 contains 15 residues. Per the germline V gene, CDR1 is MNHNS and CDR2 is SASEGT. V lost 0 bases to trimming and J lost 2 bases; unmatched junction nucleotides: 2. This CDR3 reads CASSEAGTGPYEQYF. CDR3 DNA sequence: TGTGCCAGCAGTGAAGCGGGGACAGGGCCCTACGAGCAGTACTTC.

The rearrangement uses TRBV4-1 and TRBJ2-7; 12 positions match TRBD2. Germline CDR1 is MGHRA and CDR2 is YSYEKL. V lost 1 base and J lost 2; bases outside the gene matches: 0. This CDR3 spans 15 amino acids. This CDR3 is CASSQGTSGTYEQYF. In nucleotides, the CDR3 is TGCGCCAGCAGCCAAGGGACTAGCGGGACCTACGAGCAGTACTTC.

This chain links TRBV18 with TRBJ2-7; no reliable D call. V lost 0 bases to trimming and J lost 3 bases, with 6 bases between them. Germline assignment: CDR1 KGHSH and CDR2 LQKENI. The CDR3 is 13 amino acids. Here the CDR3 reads CASSPPQIYEQYF. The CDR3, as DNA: TGTGCCAGCTCACCACCCCAGATCTACGAGCAGTACTTC.

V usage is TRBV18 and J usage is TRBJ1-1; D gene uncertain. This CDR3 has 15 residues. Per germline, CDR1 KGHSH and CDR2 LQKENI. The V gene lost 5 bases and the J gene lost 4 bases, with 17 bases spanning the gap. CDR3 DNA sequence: TGTGCCAGCTCAGAGACCCGTCGAAGCGGCACTGAAGCTTTCTTT. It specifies CASSETRRSGTEAFF.

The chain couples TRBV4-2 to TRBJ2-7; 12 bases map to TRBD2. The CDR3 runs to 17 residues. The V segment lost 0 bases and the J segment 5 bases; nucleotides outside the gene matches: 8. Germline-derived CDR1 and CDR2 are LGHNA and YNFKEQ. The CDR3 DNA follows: TGTGCCAGCAGCCAAGATGCCGCTAGCGGGAGGGGCGACGAGCAGTACTTC. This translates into CASSQDAASGRGDEQYF.

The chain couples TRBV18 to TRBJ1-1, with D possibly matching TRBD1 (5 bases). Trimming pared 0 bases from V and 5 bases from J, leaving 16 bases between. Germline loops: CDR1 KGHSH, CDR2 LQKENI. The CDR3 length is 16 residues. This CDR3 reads CASSPPSGIAGTEAFF. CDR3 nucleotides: TGTGCCAGCTCACCACCGTCAGGGATCGCTGGAACTGAAGCTTTCTTT.

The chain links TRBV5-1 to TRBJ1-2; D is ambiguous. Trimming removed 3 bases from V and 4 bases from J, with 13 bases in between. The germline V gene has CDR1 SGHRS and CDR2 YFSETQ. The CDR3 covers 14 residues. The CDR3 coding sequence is TGCGCCAGCAGCTCGAGTACAGCCGTCTATGGCTACACCTTC. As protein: CASSSSTAVYGYTF. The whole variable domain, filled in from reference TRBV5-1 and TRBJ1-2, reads KAGVTQTPRYLIKTRGQQVTLSCSPISGHRSVSWYQQTPGQGLQFLFEYFSETQRNKGNFPGRFSGRQFSNSRSEMNVSTLELGDSALYLCASSSSTAVYGYTFGSGTRLTVV.

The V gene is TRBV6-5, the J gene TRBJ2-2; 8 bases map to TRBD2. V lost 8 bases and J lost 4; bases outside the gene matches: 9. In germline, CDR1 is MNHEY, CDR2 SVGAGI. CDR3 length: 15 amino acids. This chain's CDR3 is CASWGSGRRTGELFF. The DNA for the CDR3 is TGTGCCAGCTGGGGGAGCGGGAGACGCACCGGGGAGCTGTTTTTT.

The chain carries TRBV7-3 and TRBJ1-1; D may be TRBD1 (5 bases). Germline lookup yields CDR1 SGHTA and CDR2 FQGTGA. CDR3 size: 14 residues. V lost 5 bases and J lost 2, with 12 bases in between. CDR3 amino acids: CASSTDSLNTEAFF. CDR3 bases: TGTGCCAGCAGCACCGACAGTTTAAACACTGAAGCTTTCTTT.

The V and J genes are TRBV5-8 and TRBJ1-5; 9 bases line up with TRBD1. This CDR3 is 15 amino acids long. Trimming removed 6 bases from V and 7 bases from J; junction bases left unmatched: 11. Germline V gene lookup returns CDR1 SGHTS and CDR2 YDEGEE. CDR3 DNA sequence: TGTGCCAGCATCTCCCGGGACAGGGTGGGCCAGCCCCAGCATTTT. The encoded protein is CASISRDRVGQPQHF.